This T cell receptor (beta chain) was captured in a study of beta chain features in type 1 diabetes. Reverse transcribing all isolated RNA meant expressed TCRB transcripts were sequenced. Measured with immunoSEQ multiplex PCR; TCRdb has only the in-frame clones, and not every one. Of 900,000 or so clones in the sample, roughly 15% were seen once. A sort by CD45RO/CCR7/CD25/CD127/CD95/CD27 yielded CD4+ naive, central memory, regulatory and stem cell-like memory cells. The study's findings and limits: TCRB CDR3 length was moderately but significantly reduced in all four CD4+ subsets of Type 1 diabetes patients.

There are 14 residues in the CDR3. The germline V gene has CDR1 MNHEY and CDR2 SVGAGI. The ends lost 6 bases at V and 8 bases at J; junction bases unmatched: 12. This clone has only one observation. Antigen unknown. The rearrangement joins TRBV6-5 to TRBJ1-1; 7 nucleotides align to TRBD1. The origin of this receptor is a woman aged 18 to 35 in good health. Sequenced sample: naive CD4+ T cells from blood. CDR3 in DNA: TGTGCCAGCAGAAGGGGGCCGGGTTTGTTGGAAGCTTTCTTT. Translated, it gives CASRRGPGLLEAFF.